Each of the 28 T cell receptor beta chains below was sequenced from the same sample in a study of T cell responses to AZD1222 COVID-19 vaccine. The protocol was immunoSEQ multiplex PCR, while the TCRdb copy is restricted to in-frame clones and leaves out a portion. The table has some 110,000 clones, roughly 93% seen once. The sample consisted of peripheral blood, taken on day 0 of AZD1222 vaccination. The receptor source for this set is an adult in good health.

J is TRBJ2-3 and V is TRBV9; TRBD2 is a possible D gene (5 bases). Germline values: CDR1 SGDLS, CDR2 YYNGEE. CDR3 length: 13 residues. V lost 0 bases and J lost 6, with 8 bases in between. For the CDR3, the DNA is TGTGCCAGCAGCGTAGTTCTAGCCGATACGCAGTATTTT. As protein: CASSVVLADTQYF. Looking up the rest from reference TRBV9 and TRBJ2-3 gives the full variable domain: DSGVTQTPKHLITATGQRVTLRCSPRSGDLSVYWYQQSLDQGLQFLIQYYNGEERAKGNILERFSAQQFPDLHSELNLSSLELGDSALYFCASSVVLADTQYFGPGTRLTVL.

V usage is TRBV28 and J usage is TRBJ2-1, with D possibly TRBD2 on 5 matching bases. This CDR3 is 15 amino acids long. The germline V gene has CDR1 MDHEN and CDR2 SYDVKM. Deletions cut 2 bases from V and 10 bases from J, with 18 bases between. The CDR3 coding sequence is TGTGCCAGCAGTTTAACCCCTAGGCGGGCTTACGAGCAGTTCTTC. Its protein is CASSLTPRRAYEQFF.

The V and J genes are TRBV7-9 and TRBJ1-6; D may be TRBD1 (5 bases). The CDR3 contains 15 residues. Germline V gives CDR1 SEHNR, CDR2 FQNEAQ (reference sequence). V shed 5 bases and J shed 5 bases, with 13 bases lying between them. The CDR3 spells CASSPPGRNNSPLHF. The CDR3 coding sequence is TGTGCCAGCAGCCCACCGGGACGGAATAATTCACCCCTCCACTTT.

The chain joins TRBV19 to TRBJ1-2; D ambiguous. The CDR3 is 14 amino acids. Germline V CDR1 and CDR2: LNHDA, SQIVND (reference sequence). V was trimmed by 4 bases and J by 5 bases, leaving 14 bases between them. The CDR3 is CASSRPGIGYGYTF. Written as DNA, the CDR3 is TGTGCCAGTAGTAGGCCAGGCATTGGATATGGCTACACCTTC.

The V call is TRBV3-1 (or the pseudogene TRBV3-2), the J call TRBJ2-7; TRBD2 agrees at 7 bases. CDR1 and CDR2 (germline): LGHDT, YNNKEL (reference sequence). V was pared by 3 bases and J by 3 bases, with 8 bases of the junction left unmatched. This CDR3 is built from 15 residues. CDR3 in DNA: TGTGCCAGCAGCCACCAGGGTAGCGGGTTCTACGAGCAGTACTTC. Its protein is CASSHQGSGFYEQYF.

The rearrangement uses TRBV12-3 or TRBV12-4 and TRBJ1-1; unclear D gene. Trimming shortened V by 4 bases and J by 7 bases, and 10 bases separated the two germline ends. The CDR3 runs 12 residues. The CDR3 DNA follows: TGTGCCAGCAGTTCCAAATATAATGAAGCTTTCTTT. The encoded protein is CASSSKYNEAFF.

V usage is TRBV7-3 and J usage is TRBJ2-1, with 11 nucleotides matching TRBD2. Germline V CDR1 and CDR2: SGHTA, FQGTGA. CDR3 length: 15 residues. J was trimmed by 3 bases and V by 5 bases; bases with no gene match: 3. In DNA, the CDR3 is TGTGCCAGCAGCCGAACTAGCGGGAGCTACAATGAGCAGTTCTTC. Translating gives CASSRTSGSYNEQFF.

The rearrangement uses TRBV27 and TRBJ2-1; TRBD2 aligns across 9 bases. This CDR3 region has 15 residues. The V segment lost 8 bases and the J segment 7 bases; nucleotides outside the gene matches: 12. Germline V gives CDR1 MNHEY, CDR2 SMNVEV (reference sequence). CDR3 sequence reads: CASSPRLAGSNEQFF. The CDR3 DNA is TGTGCCAGCTCCCCGAGGCTAGCGGGAAGTAATGAGCAGTTCTTC.

The chain recombines TRBV6-5 with TRBJ1-6; possible D gene TRBD1, 6 bases. CDR1 is MNHEY, CDR2 SVGAGI, per germline. Trimming took off 6 bases at V and 3 bases at J, with 12 bases between the two ends. The CDR3 extends over 15 amino acids. CDR3 sequence (DNA): TGTGCCAGCAGACCGGACAGATACTATAATTCACCCCTCCACTTT. It encodes CASRPDRYYNSPLHF.

This chain links TRBV28 with TRBJ1-3; TRBD1 aligns across 8 bases. CDR1 and CDR2 from the germline V gene are MDHEN and SYDVKM. The CDR3 has 19 residues. J gave up 4 bases and V 5 bases, and 19 bases lay outside the gene matches. This CDR3 is CASSLGQGLSIRGGNTIYF. The CDR3 region has the DNA TGTGCCAGCAGTCTCGGACAGGGCTTATCCATCCGCGGAGGAAACACCATATATTTT.

As DNA, the CDR3 is TGTGCCAGCCGGGACAGGGGGAATTCACCCCTCCACTTT. Translated, it gives CASRDRGNSPLHF. The chain couples TRBV6-4 to TRBJ1-6; 11 bases align to TRBD1. The CDR3 runs 13 residues. V shed 8 bases and J 7 bases; nucleotides not matched to a gene: 1. Per the germline V gene, CDR1 is MRHNA and CDR2 is SNTAGT.

This chain connects TRBV15 to TRBJ1-5; possibly TRBD1 for D (5 bases). The CDR3 loop spans 14 amino acids. The V gene's germline CDR1 is LNHNV and CDR2 YYDKDF (reference sequence). V lost 7 bases, J lost 5 bases, and 15 bases lay in between. CDR3 sequence (DNA): TGTGCCACCAAAGACCGGGACGGATATCAGCCCCAGCATTTT. As protein: CATKDRDGYQPQHF.

The gene calls are TRBV2 and TRBJ1-5; perhaps TRBD1 as D (5 bases). Germline V gene data show CDR1 as SNHLY and CDR2 as FYNNEI. Trimming cost V 10 bases and J 0 bases, with 16 bases left between them. This CDR3 has 15 amino acids. The CDR3 reads CATRDGIHSNQPQHF. As DNA, the CDR3 is TGTGCCACGAGGGACGGAATTCATAGCAATCAGCCCCAGCATTTT. Full variable domain (remainder filled in from reference TRBV2 and TRBJ1-5): EPEVTQTPSHQVTQMGQEVILRCVPISNHLYFYWYRQILGQKVEFLVSFYNNEISEKSEIFDDQFSVERPDGSNFTLKIRSTKLEDSAMYFCATRDGIHSNQPQHFGDGTRLSIL.

This clone occurred once. The chain carries TRBV11-1 and TRBJ2-1; 13 positions agree with TRBD2. Germline trimming cut 1 base from V and 7 bases from J; bases unmatched to any gene: 1. This CDR3 is built from 15 residues. The V gene's germline CDR1 is SGHAT and CDR2 FQDESV (reference sequence). For the CDR3, the DNA is TGTGCCAGCAGCTTAGGGACTAGCGGGAGAAATGAGCAGTTCTTC. This translates into CASSLGTSGRNEQFF.

The CDR3 sequence is CASSDGTGEVETQYF. CDR3 nucleotide sequence: TGCGCCAGCAGTGATGGGACAGGGGAGGTGGAGACCCAGTACTTC. This rearrangement joins TRBV10-1 to TRBJ2-5, with 10 bases identical to TRBD1. Trimming removed 3 bases from V and 5 bases from J; junction bases left unmatched: 6. The CDR3 sequence is 15 residues long. The germline V gene encodes CDR1 WNHNN and CDR2 SYGVQD (reference sequence).

This chain joins TRBV4-2 and TRBJ1-4; no definite D call. Trimming shortened V by 1 base and J by 1 base, and 13 bases separated the two germline ends. This CDR3 is built from 17 residues. CDR1 is LGHNA, CDR2 YNFKEQ, per germline. The CDR3 nucleotides read TGTGCCAGCAGCCAAGTGGTAGGGAGTGGAACTAATGAAAAACTGTTTTTT. Translating it yields CASSQVVGSGTNEKLFF.

The J gene is TRBJ1-4, the V gene TRBV2; no definite D call. The germline V gene encodes CDR1 SNHLY and CDR2 FYNNEI. The CDR3 contains 14 residues. V lost 4 bases, J lost 0 bases, and 6 bases lay in between. The CDR3 DNA is TGTGCCAGCAGTGTGGTTACAACTAATGAAAAACTGTTTTTT. Protein: CASSVVTTNEKLFF.

The chain is built from TRBV5-1 and TRBJ2-3; no definite D call. V was trimmed by 0 bases and J by 2 bases, leaving 7 bases between them. The germline V gene encodes CDR1 SGHRS and CDR2 YFSETQ. This CDR3 contains 14 residues. DNA of the CDR3: TGCGCCAGCAGCTTGGCCAAGGTCACAGATACGCAGTATTTT. Its protein is CASSLAKVTDTQYF.

The chain couples TRBV18 to TRBJ2-3, with D possibly being TRBD2 (6 bases). V was trimmed by 0 bases and J by 5 bases, leaving 9 bases between them. This CDR3 spans 14 amino acids. Germline V CDR1 and CDR2: KGHSH, LQKENI. The DNA for the CDR3 is TGTGCCAGCTCACCACCGACTAGGATAGATACGCAGTATTTT. Translated: CASSPPTRIDTQYF.

The rearrangement links TRBV7-9 to TRBJ1-2; 12 positions agree with TRBD1. Germline V gene sequence: CDR1 SEHNR, CDR2 FQNEAQ (reference sequence). CDR3 length equals 16 residues. J was trimmed by 8 bases and V by 5 bases; bases with no gene match: 12. The CDR3 spells CASSRKWDRGQGGYTF. DNA for the CDR3: TGTGCCAGCAGCCGCAAATGGGACAGGGGGCAAGGAGGCTACACCTTC.

This clone was picked up one time. V usage is TRBV24-1 and J usage is TRBJ1-1; D unresolved. V dropped 4 bases and J dropped 8 bases, with 10 bases sitting between them. Germline V gives CDR1 KGHDR, CDR2 SFDVKD. The CDR3 contains 12 residues. The CDR3 DNA reads as TGTGCCACCAGTGACTTAGGAGGAGAAGCTTTCTTT. Protein product: CATSDLGGEAFF.

The V gene is TRBV11-3, the J gene TRBJ2-5; TRBD1 matches at 7 bases. The CDR3 runs 15 residues. V gave up 1 base and J gave up 1 base; unmatched junction bases: 3. Germline V gene data show CDR1 as SGHNT and CDR2 as YENEEA. This CDR3 reads CASSLGDRVQETQYF. CDR3 in DNA: TGTGCCAGCAGCTTAGGGGACAGAGTCCAAGAGACCCAGTACTTC.

The rearrangement links TRBV6-6 to TRBJ1-6, with D maybe TRBD1 (5 bases). The V and J ends lost 5 bases and 6 bases respectively, with 17 bases between them. Germline assignment: CDR1 MNHNY and CDR2 SVGAGI (reference sequence). The CDR3 consists of 16 residues. In nucleotides, the CDR3 is TGTGCCAGCAGTCGAGTGGGGACGGGGGGTAATTCACCCCTCCACTTT. Protein: CASSRVGTGGNSPLHF.

The chain recombines TRBV19 with TRBJ2-7; the D gene is possibly TRBD1 (5 bases). V lost 4 bases, J lost 9 bases, and 16 bases lay in between. Germline V CDR1 and CDR2: LNHDA, SQIVND (reference sequence). The CDR3 loop spans 13 amino acids. CDR3 loop: CASSNMKGPRQYF. The CDR3 DNA reads TGTGCCAGTAGTAACATGAAGGGGCCTCGGCAGTACTTC.

The chain couples TRBV11-2 to TRBJ2-1, with D tentatively TRBD1 (6 bases). The length of the CDR3 is 17 residues. Germline V gene sequence: CDR1 SGHAT, CDR2 FQNNGV. The V and J ends lost 0 bases and 7 bases respectively, with 19 bases between them. CDR3 region: CASSLEGASTGLNEQFF. The CDR3 DNA is TGTGCCAGCAGCTTAGAGGGGGCATCGACAGGATTAAATGAGCAGTTCTTC.

This clone was seen once. The gene calls are TRBV11-3 and TRBJ1-4; 10 bases map to TRBD1. The CDR3 runs 15 residues. With V trimmed by 5 bases and J by 11 bases, 11 bases remained unmatched. Germline loops: CDR1 SGHNT, CDR2 YENEEA. The CDR3 nucleotides are TGTGCCAGCAGCCCGCCCGGGACAGGGGTTGGGAAACTGTTTTTT. Amino acid sequence: CASSPPGTGVGKLFF.

Turning to this clone: Compared with germline, one end of the junction differs, possibly owing to a read error. The chain couples TRBV28 to TRBJ2-5; the D is unclear. CDR3 length equals 13 residues. The V gene's germline CDR1 is MDHEN and CDR2 SYDVKM. The CDR3 protein is CASSPLDWASRDF. As DNA, the CDR3 is TGTGCCAGCAGTCCGCTGGATTGGGCGTCTAGGGACTTC.

V gene TRBV20-1 combines with J gene TRBJ1-1; no definite D call. The length of the CDR3 is 10 residues. Trimming pared 6 bases from V and 7 bases from J, leaving 9 bases between. Germline loops: CDR1 DFQATT, CDR2 SNEGSKA (reference sequence). CDR3 in amino acids: CSANKHEAFF. In DNA form, the CDR3 reads TGCAGTGCCAATAAACATGAAGCTTTCTTT.